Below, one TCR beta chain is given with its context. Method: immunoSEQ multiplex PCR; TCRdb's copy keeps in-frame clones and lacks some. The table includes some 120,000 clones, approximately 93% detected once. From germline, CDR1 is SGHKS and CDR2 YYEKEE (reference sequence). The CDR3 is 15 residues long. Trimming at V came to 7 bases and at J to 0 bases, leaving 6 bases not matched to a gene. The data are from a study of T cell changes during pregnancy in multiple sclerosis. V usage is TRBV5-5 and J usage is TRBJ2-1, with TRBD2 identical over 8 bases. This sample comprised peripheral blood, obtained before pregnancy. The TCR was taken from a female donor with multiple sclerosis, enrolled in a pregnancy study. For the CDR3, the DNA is TGTGCCAGCGGCCTAGCGGGCGCCTCCTACAATGAGCAGTTCTTC. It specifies CASGLAGASYNEQFF.